Given below is one T cell receptor (beta chain) in context. What it binds is unknown. The sample originates from a study of cytomegalovirus exposure and HLA in healthy donors. As for the study in general: Researchers found that about four fifths of some 400 genotyped donors fell within the Caucasian-associated ancestry cluster. General observations from the study: More clonal expansion characterized HLA-associated TCR beta chains than equally common others in a later analysis.

The V gene's germline CDR1 is SGHRS and CDR2 YFSETQ. Trimming pared 0 bases from V and 0 bases from J, leaving 8 bases between. The CDR3 runs to 15 residues. It was with 60 Vbeta and 13 Jbeta primers that the PCR ran. Assay: immunoSEQ multiplex PCR; the TCRdb copy retains only in-frame clones and omits some. The sample includes 150,000 to 200,000 clones, 70% to 75% of them seen just once. This chain links TRBV5-1 with TRBJ2-3; D gene uncertain. The receptor comes from a man aged 18 to 29 in good health and CMV-seropositive. The specimen was PBMCs. In DNA, the CDR3 is TGCGCCAGCAGCTTGGCAGCGCGTAGCACAGATACGCAGTATTTT. Translating gives CASSLAARSTDTQYF.